This T cell receptor beta chain was obtained from a study of blood T cell repertoires in COVID-19. Repertoires were generated with immunoSEQ multiplex PCR, while TCRdb's copy carries only in-frame clones and drops some. The sample includes more than 95,000 clones, around 84% seen only once; the top ten take over 10%. V was pared by 1 base and J by 13 bases, with 8 bases between. The CDR3 consists of 12 residues. Germline V gene sequence: CDR1 MGHRA, CDR2 YSYEKL. This TCR came from a woman aged 60-75 years in a cohort sampled during active or convalescent COVID-19. Sequencing was performed on peripheral blood. The rearrangement links TRBV4-1 to TRBJ1-6; D is ambiguous. The CDR3 loop reads CASSQGLAPLHF. The CDR3 DNA reads TGCGCCAGCAGCCAAGGGCTCGCCCCCCTCCACTTT.